The text below deals with one T cell receptor beta chain. CDR3 regions of TCR beta were amplified from RNA transcripts. First-round RT-PCR employed HTBI primers, with a second-round multiplex PCR after it. Using its own MiXCR run on the multiplex PCR reads, TCRdb lists one record per CDR3 protein. The table records about 640,000 distinct CDR3 sequences, about 41% of them present only once. From germline, CDR1 is MGHRA and CDR2 YSYEKL. This CDR3 region has 16 residues. Between the trimmed V and J ends, which lost 0 bases and 1 base, there was a span of 12 bases. This specimen comes from a study of Graves' ophthalmopathy and Graves' hyperthyroidism.

The sequence derives from an adult man with Graves' ophthalmopathy. Sequenced sample: peripheral blood. V usage is TRBV4-1 and J usage is TRBJ1-2; D unresolved. The CDR3: CASSQDSTWVNYGYTF. The CDR3 DNA is TGCGCCAGCAGCCAAGACAGCACCTGGGTTAACTATGGCTACACCTTC.